The rows below give T cell receptor beta chains drawn from one sample of a study of vaccination and CD4 T cells after COVID-19. TCRdb independently ran MiXCR on the PCR reads; one entry per CDR3 protein. The sample yields several thousand distinct CDR3 sequences, 14% seen once. No antigen is known for these receptors. The specimen sequenced was CD4+ T cells from blood, cultured in vitro. These receptors originate from a human donor who had recovered from COVID-19. Both conserved end residues are part of each CDR3. Fields, in order: D gene, clone size, J gene, V gene, CDR3 protein, CDR3 DNA. D genes are given only for firm matches. A row's size may be missing; if present it is once, few, many or a size class.

D gene: TRBD1
clone size: -
J gene: TRBJ2-3
V gene: TRBV7-8
CDR3 protein: CASSFAGTGGTDTQYF
CDR3 DNA: TGTGCCAGCAGCTTCGCCGGGACAGGGGGCACAGATACGCAGTATTTT

D gene: -
clone size: medium-sized
J gene: TRBJ1-2
V gene: TRBV6-1
CDR3 protein: CASSGAASNYGYTF
CDR3 DNA: TGTGCCAGCAGTGGGGCCGCGTCTAACTATGGCTACACCTTC

D gene: -
clone size: few
J gene: TRBJ2-5
V gene: TRBV12-3/TRBV12-4
CDR3 protein: CASSFDRPETQYF
CDR3 DNA: TGTGCCAGCAGCTTCGACAGACCAGAGACCCAGTACTTC

D gene: -
clone size: medium-sized
J gene: TRBJ1-1
V gene: TRBV7-6
CDR3 protein: CASSLAGTGSAEAFF
CDR3 DNA: TGTGCCAGCAGCTTAGCTGGGACGGGGTCCGCTGAAGCTTTCTTT

D gene: TRBD1
clone size: few
J gene: TRBJ1-3
V gene: TRBV7-9
CDR3 protein: CASSWGQGKGNTIYF
CDR3 DNA: TGTGCCAGCAGCTGGGGACAGGGGAAGGGAAACACCATATATTTT

D gene: TRBD1
clone size: medium-sized
J gene: TRBJ2-3
V gene: TRBV12-5
CDR3 protein: CASGGQGGTDTQYF
CDR3 DNA: TGTGCTAGTGGCGGACAGGGAGGCACAGATACGCAGTATTTT

D gene: -
clone size: medium-sized
J gene: TRBJ1-1
V gene: TRBV6-5
CDR3 protein: CASSYGQTEAFF
CDR3 DNA: TGTGCCAGCAGTTACGGACAGACTGAAGCTTTCTTT

D gene: -
clone size: medium-sized
J gene: TRBJ1-6
V gene: TRBV20-1
CDR3 protein: CSARGKTYNSPLHF
CDR3 DNA: TGCAGTGCTAGAGGGAAAACCTATAATTCACCCCTCCACTTT

D gene: TRBD1
clone size: -
J gene: TRBJ1-1
V gene: TRBV9
CDR3 protein: CASSVGGQAGNTEAFF
CDR3 DNA: TGTGCCAGCAGCGTAGGAGGACAGGCTGGAAACACTGAAGCTTTCTTT

D gene: -
clone size: few
J gene: TRBJ2-3
V gene: TRBV14
CDR3 protein: CASSQVLGSTDTQYF
CDR3 DNA: TGTGCCAGCAGCCAAGTCCTAGGAAGCACAGATACGCAGTATTTT

D gene: -
clone size: medium-sized
J gene: TRBJ2-2
V gene: TRBV25-1
CDR3 protein: CASGVPGLRGGELFF
CDR3 DNA: TGTGCCAGCGGGGTCCCCGGCCTCCGGGGCGGGGAGCTGTTTTTT

D gene: -
clone size: -
J gene: TRBJ2-3
V gene: TRBV12-3/TRBV12-4
CDR3 protein: CASSLARRLSTDTQYF
CDR3 DNA: TGTGCCAGCAGTTTAGCACGGCGACTGAGCACAGATACGCAGTATTTT

D gene: -
clone size: medium-sized
J gene: TRBJ1-2
V gene: TRBV6-5
CDR3 protein: CASSSTGGPSNYGYTF
CDR3 DNA: TGTGCCAGCAGTTCCACCGGAGGACCTTCTAACTATGGCTACACCTTC

D gene: -
clone size: few
J gene: TRBJ2-5
V gene: TRBV12-3/TRBV12-4
CDR3 protein: CASTTPPETQYF
CDR3 DNA: TGTGCCAGCACCACTCCCCCAGAGACCCAGTACTTC

D gene: TRBD1
clone size: few
J gene: TRBJ2-7
V gene: TRBV6-5
CDR3 protein: CASSYWSTGQGLGEQYF
CDR3 DNA: TGTGCCAGCAGTTACTGGAGTACCGGACAGGGGCTCGGCGAGCAGTACTTC

D gene: TRBD1
clone size: medium-sized
J gene: TRBJ1-1
V gene: TRBV10-3
CDR3 protein: CAISEPPGQGKKAFF
CDR3 DNA: TGTGCCATCAGTGAGCCGCCGGGACAGGGAAAAAAAGCTTTCTTT

D gene: TRBD1
clone size: -
J gene: TRBJ2-7
V gene: TRBV4-2
CDR3 protein: CASSHGQGGDEQYF
CDR3 DNA: TGTGCCAGCAGCCATGGACAGGGGGGAGACGAGCAGTACTTC

D gene: -
clone size: few
J gene: TRBJ2-5
V gene: TRBV10-2
CDR3 protein: CASRVGRGGETQYF
CDR3 DNA: TGCGCCAGCCGGGTGGGACGGGGAGGCGAGACCCAGTACTTC

D gene: -
clone size: few
J gene: TRBJ2-1
V gene: TRBV20-1
CDR3 protein: CSAREGGGFYNEQFF
CDR3 DNA: TGCAGTGCTAGAGAGGGGGGCGGCTTTTACAATGAGCAGTTCTTC

D gene: -
clone size: few
J gene: TRBJ2-7
V gene: TRBV2
CDR3 protein: CASSPIYEQYF
CDR3 DNA: TGTGCCAGCAGTCCGATCTACGAGCAGTACTTC

D gene: -
clone size: medium-sized
J gene: TRBJ2-5
V gene: TRBV11-2
CDR3 protein: CASSFGGRLQETQYF
CDR3 DNA: TGTGCCAGCAGCTTTGGGGGGAGGCTCCAAGAGACCCAGTACTTC

D gene: -
clone size: -
J gene: TRBJ1-4
V gene: TRBV6-5
CDR3 protein: CASSYIPPGRGDEKLFF
CDR3 DNA: TGTGCCAGCAGTTATATCCCCCCGGGTAGGGGAGATGAAAAACTGTTTTTT

D gene: -
clone size: few
J gene: TRBJ2-3
V gene: TRBV11-2
CDR3 protein: CASSLDRGFTTDTQYF
CDR3 DNA: TGTGCCAGCAGCTTAGATCGAGGCTTCACCACAGATACGCAGTATTTT

D gene: -
clone size: medium-sized
J gene: TRBJ1-6
V gene: TRBV30
CDR3 protein: CAWRGENNSPLHF
CDR3 DNA: TGTGCCTGGAGAGGGGAAAATAATTCACCCCTCCACTTT

D gene: -
clone size: -
J gene: TRBJ1-1
V gene: TRBV7-6
CDR3 protein: CASSSGAGRGTEAFF
CDR3 DNA: TGTGCCAGCAGCTCGGGGGCAGGACGTGGCACTGAAGCTTTCTTT

D gene: -
clone size: few
J gene: TRBJ1-2
V gene: TRBV2
CDR3 protein: CASRATGKGAYTF
CDR3 DNA: TGTGCCAGCAGGGCCACAGGGAAAGGGGCCTACACCTTC

D gene: -
clone size: few
J gene: TRBJ2-5
V gene: TRBV20-1
CDR3 protein: CSAAEWQQETQYF
CDR3 DNA: TGCAGTGCCGCCGAGTGGCAGCAAGAGACCCAGTACTTC

D gene: -
clone size: medium-sized
J gene: TRBJ1-5
V gene: TRBV27
CDR3 protein: CASSKRGAGHQPQHF
CDR3 DNA: TGTGCCAGCAGCAAACGAGGGGCCGGGCATCAGCCCCAGCATTTT

D gene: TRBD2
clone size: medium-sized
J gene: TRBJ2-5
V gene: TRBV9
CDR3 protein: CASSASGRGGGETQYF
CDR3 DNA: TGTGCCAGCAGCGCTAGCGGGCGGGGAGGCGGAGAGACCCAGTACTTC

D gene: TRBD1
clone size: few
J gene: TRBJ1-6
V gene: TRBV5-1
CDR3 protein: CASSSGTGVNSPLHF
CDR3 DNA: TGCGCCAGCAGCTCCGGGACAGGGGTAAATTCACCCCTCCACTTT

D gene: TRBD1
clone size: -
J gene: TRBJ2-5
V gene: TRBV20-1
CDR3 protein: CSAPVRGGETQYF
CDR3 DNA: TGCAGTGCTCCGGTGAGAGGGGGCGAGACCCAGTACTTC

D gene: -
clone size: few
J gene: TRBJ1-1
V gene: TRBV9
CDR3 protein: CASSVGVLRAGDTEAFF
CDR3 DNA: TGTGCCAGCAGCGTAGGTGTTTTGAGGGCAGGGGACACTGAAGCTTTCTTT

D gene: TRBD2
clone size: once
J gene: TRBJ2-1
V gene: TRBV5-1
CDR3 protein: CASSLAPASGNNEQFF
CDR3 DNA: TGCGCCAGCAGCTTGGCCCCTGCTAGCGGAAACAATGAGCAGTTCTTC

D gene: -
clone size: few
J gene: TRBJ2-7
V gene: TRBV7-2
CDR3 protein: CASSSQLPFFEQYF
CDR3 DNA: TGTGCCAGCAGCTCCCAACTCCCCTTTTTCGAGCAGTACTTC

D gene: -
clone size: medium-sized
J gene: TRBJ2-2
V gene: TRBV7-8
CDR3 protein: CASSLAGRNTGELFF
CDR3 DNA: TGTGCCAGCAGCTTAGCGGGCCGTAACACCGGGGAGCTGTTTTTT

D gene: TRBD2
clone size: -
J gene: TRBJ2-1
V gene: TRBV6-2/TRBV6-3
CDR3 protein: CASSSPSGGLLNEQFF
CDR3 DNA: TGTGCCAGCAGTTCCCCTAGCGGGGGGCTCCTCAATGAGCAGTTCTTC

D gene: TRBD2
clone size: few
J gene: TRBJ2-2
V gene: TRBV5-4
CDR3 protein: CASSSGGAGRNTGELFF
CDR3 DNA: TGTGCCAGCAGCTCCGGGGGGGCAGGCCGGAACACCGGGGAGCTGTTTTTT

D gene: -
clone size: medium-sized
J gene: TRBJ1-1
V gene: TRBV6-1
CDR3 protein: CASSSRQSDTEAFF
CDR3 DNA: TGTGCCAGCAGCTCACGACAGTCTGACACTGAAGCTTTCTTT

D gene: -
clone size: medium-sized
J gene: TRBJ2-5
V gene: TRBV2
CDR3 protein: CASSVFVGETQYF
CDR3 DNA: TGTGCCAGCAGTGTCTTCGTGGGGGAGACCCAGTACTTC

D gene: -
clone size: medium-sized
J gene: TRBJ2-3
V gene: TRBV27
CDR3 protein: CASGRMGITDTQYF
CDR3 DNA: TGTGCCAGCGGTAGAATGGGAATAACAGATACGCAGTATTTT

D gene: -
clone size: -
J gene: TRBJ1-3
V gene: TRBV7-9
CDR3 protein: CASSFDVGPSGNTIYF
CDR3 DNA: TGTGCCAGCAGCTTTGACGTAGGGCCATCCGGAAACACCATATATTTT

D gene: TRBD2
clone size: -
J gene: TRBJ2-2
V gene: TRBV5-1
CDR3 protein: CASRLNPGGDTGELFF
CDR3 DNA: TGCGCCAGCAGACTTAACCCGGGAGGGGACACCGGGGAGCTGTTTTTT

D gene: -
clone size: few
J gene: TRBJ2-7
V gene: TRBV2
CDR3 protein: CASSVWGASYEQYF
CDR3 DNA: TGTGCCAGCAGTGTATGGGGCGCCTCCTACGAGCAGTACTTC

D gene: -
clone size: few
J gene: TRBJ2-2
V gene: TRBV9
CDR3 protein: CASSTPTNTGELFF
CDR3 DNA: TGTGCCAGCAGCACCCCAACCAACACCGGGGAGCTGTTTTTT

D gene: TRBD1
clone size: once
J gene: TRBJ2-6
V gene: TRBV12-5
CDR3 protein: CASAADRGSSGANVLTF
CDR3 DNA: TGTGCTAGTGCCGCCGACAGGGGAAGTTCTGGGGCCAACGTCCTGACTTTC

D gene: -
clone size: few
J gene: TRBJ2-7
V gene: TRBV20-1
CDR3 protein: CSARDPRGAPYEQYF
CDR3 DNA: TGCAGTGCTAGAGATCCCCGGGGGGCCCCCTACGAGCAGTACTTC

D gene: TRBD2
clone size: few
J gene: TRBJ2-3
V gene: TRBV10-2
CDR3 protein: CASVPGGYSTDTQYF
CDR3 DNA: TGCGCCAGCGTCCCGGGGGGTTATAGCACAGATACGCAGTATTTT

D gene: -
clone size: medium-sized
J gene: TRBJ1-6
V gene: TRBV7-6
CDR3 protein: CASSLARAPNHAYNSPLHF
CDR3 DNA: TGTGCCAGCAGCTTAGCTCGAGCACCGAACCACGCCTATAATTCACCCCTCCACTTT

D gene: TRBD1
clone size: medium-sized
J gene: TRBJ1-5
V gene: TRBV20-1
CDR3 protein: CSALAGQGNQPQHF
CDR3 DNA: TGCAGTGCTTTGGCTGGACAGGGCAATCAGCCCCAGCATTTT

D gene: -
clone size: -
J gene: TRBJ1-1
V gene: TRBV18
CDR3 protein: CASSPRVGYTEAFF
CDR3 DNA: TGTGCCAGCTCACCCAGGGTGGGGTACACTGAAGCTTTCTTT

D gene: -
clone size: -
J gene: TRBJ1-6
V gene: TRBV9
CDR3 protein: CAAFHNSPLHF
CDR3 DNA: TGTGCAGCCTTCCATAATTCACCCCTCCACTTT

D gene: -
clone size: medium-sized
J gene: TRBJ2-5
V gene: TRBV5-1
CDR3 protein: CASSLRLGGEETQYF
CDR3 DNA: TGCGCCAGCAGCTTGAGGCTAGGGGGGGAAGAGACCCAGTACTTC